The sample holds a few counts of the clone carrying this T cell receptor beta chain. Its antigen is undetermined. The data belong to a study of cytomegalovirus exposure and HLA in healthy donors. Study information: An early data release held tens of millions of unique TCRs from HLA-typed donors. Regarding the study as a whole: Follow-up analysis found HLA locus-dependent TCR association rates, highest for DRB1 and lowest for HLA-C. Sequencing likely generated an artifact that appeared as a cluster of highly shared sequence variants.

CDR1 MDHEN and CDR2 SYDVKM come from the germline V gene. The V end lost 6 bases, the J end lost 0 bases, and 14 bases lay between the germline ends. There are 15 residues in the CDR3. The PCR had 60 Vbeta and 13 Jbeta primers. Original handling: Unique TCR beta chains numbered about 79 million in a later analysis, with about 9.9 million shared. Method: immunoSEQ multiplex PCR; TCRdb's copy keeps in-frame clones and lacks some. The DNA was the basis for D and trimming; V, J and clone size are from that table. The sample consists of about 76,000 clones, roughly 78% of them appearing once. The specimen sequenced was PBMCs. This clonotype was sampled from a male donor in good health and CMV-seropositive. V usage is TRBV28 and J usage is TRBJ1-1; D gene ambiguous. The CDR3 DNA reads as TGTGCCAGCAGAGCGGACGGCAATATGAACACTGAAGCTTTCTTT. The encoded protein is CASRADGNMNTEAFF.